This T cell receptor beta chain was obtained from a study of T cells after yellow fever vaccination. Whole-study context: It was SMART-Seq v4 Ultra Low Input that prepared the fractions with low cell numbers. The study's findings and limits: One caveat is that FACS-sorted repertoires could contain abundant clonotypes contaminating from the bulk population. The secondary response showed a weaker magnitude and a faster peak, day 5 versus 15.

Trimming removed 1 base from V and 3 bases from J, with 6 bases in between. CDR3 length: 14 residues. Template switching by 5'RACE produced TCR cDNA, adding a universal primer site and UMIs. TCRdb itself ran the 5' RACE reads through MiXCR, one entry per CDR3 protein. The sample includes some 150,000 distinct CDR3 sequences, about a tenth of them seen just once. This clonotype was counted between two and nine times. The antigen is undetermined. Source: CD8+ T cells sorted from PBMCs, taken 45 days after the yellow fever booster vaccination. The chain combines TRBV12-3 or TRBV12-4 with TRBJ2-2; no clear D gene. This receptor was taken from a man younger than 35 who received the YFV17D yellow fever vaccine. The CDR3 region is CASSLGSYTGELFF. CDR3 sequence (DNA): TGTGCCAGCAGTTTAGGGTCATACACCGGGGAGCTGTTTTTT.